This T cell receptor beta chain was recorded in a study of blood T cell repertoires in COVID-19 (dated by TCRdb to 2018 to 2020). In the study overall: Samples from collaborators originated in the United States, Italy and Spain and spanned both the acute and convalescent phases of COVID-19. The prospective study material was composed of cDNA or gDNA derived from T cells, B-cell-depleted T cells, or PBMCs. Deeply sampled blood TCRbeta repertoires from subjects exposed to, actively infected with, or recovered from COVID-19 were included in the dataset. The repertoires were made available in a free public database intended to serve as a resource for research on the immune response to SARS-CoV-2. The samples were drawn from the first 160 participants of the ongoing ImmuneRACE study and from 950 to 1,500 subjects provided by 6 global collaborators. Sample metadata almost always included a de-identified subject ID, COVID-19 status, age in years and sex. HLA class I and class II types, where available, came from metadata supplied by the sample provider rather than from assay-based typing. The investigation overall reported the following: The quantity of clinical and demographic metadata differed by source and by participant and was supplied without curation.

The CDR3 holds 15 amino acids from the cysteine to the phenylalanine. Only the CDR3 part of the read is kept: 45 bases, read in frame from the first base. CDR1 and CDR2 are read off the germline V gene as KGHSH and LQKENI. V loses 2 bases at its end and J loses 9 bases; junction bases beyond the gene matches: 5. Notes on this clone: The antigen it binds to is not known. No much larger clone exists at a distance of one base, and base qualities are not known.

Participants in the prospective study were enrolled through a virtual design, were aged 18 to 89 years, and lived in 24 United States geographic areas. To assign participants to cohorts, the prospective study relied on clinical history that participants themselves reported in a screening survey and a study questionnaire. Mobile phlebotomists in the prospective study collected whole blood, serum and a nasopharyngeal or oropharyngeal swab from every participant. Additional blood draws and questionnaires over a roughly two-month period could optionally be provided by prospective study participants. Before DNA extraction, blood samples from the prospective study were shipped at room temperature or frozen. TCRbeta CDR3 regions were amplified from genomic DNA using the immunoSEQ Assay, a bias-controlled multiplex PCR. Per the source publication's procedure: The number of nucleated cells in each sample was estimated by amplification of reference gene primers within the assay. Sequence reads were collapsed and filtered to measure the absolute abundance of every unique TCRbeta CDR3 rearrangement. For each sample, productive Simpson clonality was calculated as the square root of Simpson's diversity index over productive rearrangements. TCRdb re-hosts the immuneACCESS table, in-frame sequences only. Its copies lack some clones; in the studies checked, an unresolved V gene accounts for under half of them, and the cause for the rest is not known. Clonal size and the V and J genes are those of that table, whereas D and trimming came from the DNA. This sample is represented by 150,000 to 200,000 clones; 65% to 85% of them were singletons. Jointly, the top ten make up about 5% of the sample.

Specimen: PBMCs or T cells enriched from blood (not recorded which). The chain joins TRBV18 to TRBJ1-6, with 9 junctional bases fitting TRBD1. This TCR derives from a woman in her thirties or forties with acute COVID-19. This receptor has the CDR3 CASSPGTGYGSPLHF. The bases are TGTGCCAGCTCACCAGGGACAGGGTACGGTTCACCCCTCCACTTT.